Below, 7 T cell receptor beta chains from the same sample are listed, as sequenced in a study of beta chain features in type 1 diabetes. The authors reverse transcribed all of the isolated RNA, so sequencing captured expressed TCRB transcripts. Profiled with immunoSEQ multiplex PCR; TCRdb holds only in-frame clones, not every one. The table lists some 660,000 clones, over 12% of them singletons. Their antigens are not known. Study-wide findings and caveats: Within each of all four CD4+ subsets, Type 1 diabetes patients had TCRB CDR3s that were moderately but significantly shorter.

The specimen sequenced was naive CD4+ T cells from blood. The source is a man in his late teens or twenties with type 1 diabetes.

The chain carries TRBV5-1 and TRBJ1-4, with 9 bases fitting TRBD1. V shed 5 bases, J shed 4 bases, and the junction held 3 bases outside the gene matches. CDR3 length: 14 residues. Germline V gene sequence: CDR1 SGHRS, CDR2 YFSETQ. The CDR3 bases are TGCGCCAGCAGTCGGACAGGGGATAATGAAAAACTGTTTTTT. Translated: CASSRTGDNEKLFF. Filled out from reference TRBV5-1 and TRBJ1-4, the complete variable domain reads KAGVTQTPRYLIKTRGQQVTLSCSPISGHRSVSWYQQTPGQGLQFLFEYFSETQRNKGNFPGRFSGRQFSNSRSEMNVSTLELGDSALYLCASSRTGDNEKLFFGSGTQLSVL.

The gene calls are TRBV9 and TRBJ2-2; tentatively, D is TRBD1 (6 bases). There are 15 residues in the CDR3. Germline CDR1 is SGDLS and CDR2 is YYNGEE. V lost 3 bases and J lost 8, with 17 bases in between. CDR3 in amino acids: CASSEGHSITGELFF. CDR3 sequence (DNA): TGTGCCAGCAGCGAGGGACACAGCATCACGGGGGAGCTGTTTTTT.

This chain joins TRBV30 and TRBJ2-1; D unresolved. Per germline, CDR1 GTSNPN and CDR2 SVGIG (reference sequence). The CDR3 sequence is 17 residues long. Trimming stripped 0 bases from V and 5 bases from J, with 20 bases between. The CDR3 DNA follows: TGTGCCTGGAGTGTACGGAGCAGCGCAGCTCATCACAATGAGCAGTTCTTC. Encoded protein: CAWSVRSSAAHHNEQFF.

In regard to this clone: At one of its ends the junction is not consistent with the germline gene, which may arise from a read error. Other nucleotide sequences in the sample specify the same CDR3. J is TRBJ2-7 and V is TRBV7-9, with 11 bases lining up with TRBD2. CDR1 and CDR2 from the germline V gene are SEHNR and FQNEAQ (reference sequence). This CDR3 is 14 amino acids long. The CDR3 DNA is TGTGCCAGCAGCCTAGCGGGAGGTAGCTACGAGCAGTACTTC. This sequence encodes CASSLAGGSYEQYF.

This clone was seen a few times. The V gene is TRBV6-5, the J gene TRBJ1-3, with D maybe TRBD1 (6 bases). CDR1 and CDR2 (germline): MNHEY, SVGAGI. This CDR3 is 14 amino acids long. The ends were cut back, 5 bases at V and 4 bases at J, with 12 bases in the middle. The CDR3 loop reads CASSTRQEGNTIYF. For the CDR3, the DNA is TGTGCCAGCAGTACGCGACAGGAAGGAAACACCATATATTTT.

The rearrangement uses TRBV28 and TRBJ2-5; TRBD2 might be the D (5 bases). The CDR3 spans 12 residues. In germline, CDR1 is MDHEN, CDR2 SYDVKM. Trimming stripped 2 bases from V and 5 bases from J, with 6 bases between. CDR3 sequence reads: CASSLRRETQYF. The CDR3 DNA sequence: TGTGCCAGCAGTTTAAGGAGGGAGACCCAGTACTTC. Based on the CDR3 plus reference TRBV28 and TRBJ2-5, the full variable domain is DVKVTQSSRYLVKRTGEKVFLECVQDMDHENMFWYRQDPGLGLRLIYFSYDVKMKEKGDIPEGYSVSREKKERFSLILESASTNQTSMYLCASSLRRETQYFGPGTRLLVL.

The rearrangement uses TRBV13 and TRBJ1-1, with no clear D. CDR1 PRHDT and CDR2 FYEKMQ come from the germline V gene (reference sequence). Trimming removed 5 bases from V and 4 bases from J, with 11 bases in between. The CDR3 consists of 13 residues. This CDR3 is CASSTRRGTEAFF. CDR3 nucleotides: TGTGCCAGCAGCACCCGACGAGGCACTGAAGCTTTCTTT.